This entry lists 6 T cell receptor beta chains sequenced from one sample in a study of T cells after yellow fever vaccination. TCRdb ran MiXCR on the 5' RACE reads and lists one entry per CDR3 protein. The sample yields 620,000 or so distinct CDR3 sequences, roughly an eighth seen once. This sample comprised PBMCs, obtained on the day of the yellow fever booster vaccination. These receptors were taken from a man aged 25-40 years who received the YFV17D yellow fever vaccine.

Only a few counts were recorded for this clonotype. The V and J genes are TRBV6-1 and TRBJ2-7; TRBD2 matches at 11 bases. The V segment lost 6 bases and the J segment 5 bases; nucleotides outside the gene matches: 6. Germline V gene data show CDR1 as MNHNS and CDR2 as SASEGT. The CDR3 covers 14 residues. CDR3 amino acids: CASRELAGDNEQYF. DNA of the CDR3: TGTGCCAGCAGAGAACTAGCGGGGGATAACGAGCAGTACTTC.

The genes are TRBV6-5 and TRBJ1-2; 8 bases match TRBD1. This CDR3 comprises 16 residues. Germline V gives CDR1 MNHEY, CDR2 SVGAGI. V lost 0 bases and J lost 4; bases outside the gene matches: 7. CDR3 DNA: TGTGCCAGCAGTTACTCGAGCCAGGGGGCCCTCTATGGCTACACCTTC. Its translation: CASSYSSQGALYGYTF.

The gene calls are TRBV20-1 and TRBJ2-5; D may be TRBD1 (5 bases). CDR3 size: 11 residues. Trimming took off 6 bases at V and 4 bases at J, with 9 bases between the two ends. Germline V gene data show CDR1 as DFQATT and CDR2 as SNEGSKA (reference sequence). CDR3 loop: CSADRGETQYF. In DNA, the CDR3 is TGCAGTGCCGACAGAGGAGAGACCCAGTACTTC.

In this sample, this clonotype turned up a few times. The chain uses TRBV5-5 and TRBJ2-7; D might be TRBD1 or TRBD2, each matching 5 bases. Per the germline V gene, CDR1 is SGHKS and CDR2 is YYEKEE (reference sequence). The V end was cut by 4 bases, the J end by 0 bases, with 11 bases between. The CDR3 loop spans 14 amino acids. The CDR3 nucleotides read TGTGCCAGCAGCCCGGGACCTGACTCCTACGAGCAGTACTTC. Residues: CASSPGPDSYEQYF.

This clonotype was detected ten times or more. The rearrangement joins TRBV5-1 to TRBJ2-3; 7 bases agree with TRBD1. Per the germline V gene, CDR1 is SGHRS and CDR2 is YFSETQ. CDR3 length: 14 amino acids. V lost 4 bases to trimming and J lost 2 bases; unmatched junction nucleotides: 4. The DNA of the CDR3 is TGCGCCAGCAGCCCCGGACAGGACACAGATACGCAGTATTTT. Its translation is CASSPGQDTDTQYF.

This clonotype was counted a few times. The chain recombines TRBV4-1 with TRBJ2-5, with D perhaps matching TRBD1 (6 bases). From germline, CDR1 is MGHRA and CDR2 YSYEKL. Trimming pared 4 bases from V and 2 bases from J, leaving 11 bases between. The CDR3 contains 14 residues. CDR3 sequence: CASSRPGEQETQYF. DNA for the CDR3: TGCGCCAGCAGCCGCCCAGGGGAACAAGAGACCCAGTACTTC.